These 26 T cell receptor beta chains originate from one sample sequenced in a study of technical replicates of blood from a few donors (dated by TCRdb to the late 2010s). The protocol used for the library was the immunoSEQ multiplex PCR assay. Entries here come from immuneACCESS through TCRdb and include only in-frame sequences with V and J called. Some clones fail to appear in such tables; in the studies checked, an unresolved V gene covers under half of the shortfall, and the cause of the remainder is unknown. The sample table records 30,000 to 40,000 clones; more than 80% of these occur just once. The leading ten clones occupy approximately 4.3% of the sample. Input material: PBMCs. These receptors were taken from a human donor in good health. Some clones in this sample may be carry-over from other donors' samples.

CDR3 DNA: TGTGCCAGCAGCTTAAACACAGGGGGCGCGGGCTACGAGCAGTACTTC. Translating it yields CASSLNTGGAGYEQYF. This chain connects TRBV11-2 to TRBJ2-7, with 9 bases lining up with TRBD1. V was pared by 2 bases and J by 3 bases, with 8 bases of the junction left unmatched. Germline CDR1 is SGHAT and CDR2 is FQNNGV. The length of the CDR3 is 16 residues.

This chain links TRBV5-6 with TRBJ2-5; D might be TRBD1 (8 bases). Germline CDR1 reads SGHDT; CDR2 reads YYEEEE. The germline V and J ends were trimmed by 3 bases and 3 bases, with 12 bases remaining between them. CDR3 length: 14 amino acids. In DNA form, the CDR3 reads TGTGCCAGCAGCTCACAGGGGGGGGAAGAGACCCAGTACTTC. Protein: CASSSQGGEETQYF.

In the case of this clone: A read error may account for a junction end that differs from germline. The V and J genes are TRBV6-1 and TRBJ1-2, with D hard to call. The germline gives CDR1 MNHNS, CDR2 SASEGT. The CDR3 is 16 amino acids. Here the CDR3 DNA reads TGTGCCAGCAGTCAAGCTTCAACAACACCATCCTATGGCTACACCTTC. Translating it yields CASSQASTTPSYGYTF.

The chain combines TRBV7-2 with TRBJ1-3; 12 bases line up with TRBD1. V shed 1 base and J 8 bases; nucleotides not matched to a gene: 3. The CDR3 contains 15 residues. Per the germline V gene, CDR1 is SGHTA and CDR2 is FQGNSA. CDR3 DNA: TGTGCCAGCAGCTTAGTGGGACAGGGGGCATACACCATATATTTT. Residues: CASSLVGQGAYTIYF.

The rearrangement joins TRBV2 to TRBJ2-3; 8 bases align to TRBD2. The CDR3 has 16 amino acids. The germline CDR1 and CDR2 sequences are SNHLY and FYNNEI. V gave up 3 bases and J gave up 3 bases; unmatched junction bases: 8. In DNA, the CDR3 is TGTGCCAGCAGTGATGGTGGCGGGAGGAGTACAGATACGCAGTATTTT. Protein: CASSDGGGRSTDTQYF.

The chain recombines TRBV6-5 with TRBJ2-6, with D possibly TRBD2 on 5 matching bases. The CDR3 runs 15 residues. The V gene's germline CDR1 is MNHEY and CDR2 SVGAGI. CDR3 nucleotide sequence: TGTGTCGGACTGACTGGCGCCCAAGGGGCCAACGTCCTGACTTTC. This translates into CVGLTGAQGANVLTF.

V and J are TRBV7-9 and TRBJ2-7, with D possibly matching TRBD2 (5 bases). Germline V gene lookup returns CDR1 SEHNR and CDR2 FQNEAQ (reference sequence). The length of the CDR3 is 15 residues. Trimming pared 0 bases from V and 2 bases from J, leaving 11 bases between. Here the CDR3 reads CASSLADGGTYEQYF. CDR3 sequence (DNA): TGTGCCAGCAGCTTAGCGGACGGAGGAACCTACGAGCAGTACTTC.

The rearrangement joins TRBV11-2 to TRBJ2-1; 12 bases line up with TRBD2. This CDR3 contains 16 residues. Germline CDR1 is SGHAT and CDR2 is FQNNGV. With 6 bases clipped from V and 9 bases from J, the junction kept 12 bases outside the gene matches. DNA for the CDR3: TGTGCCAGCAGACTTCTAGCGGGAGGGCCCGGGCGTGAGCAGTTCTTC. As protein: CASRLLAGGPGREQFF.

The chain uses TRBV5-1 and TRBJ2-6; no reliable D call. V lost 0 bases and J lost 4, with 5 bases in between. This CDR3 has 14 residues. Germline CDR1 reads SGHRS; CDR2 reads YFSETQ. CDR3 residues: CASSLGLGANVLTF. The CDR3 DNA reads TGCGCCAGCAGCTTGGGGCTCGGGGCCAACGTCCTGACTTTC.

V gene TRBV7-9 combines with J gene TRBJ1-6; TRBD1 matches at 9 bases. The CDR3 extends over 14 amino acids. Germline loops: CDR1 SEHNR, CDR2 FQNEAQ (reference sequence). Losses at the gene ends were 10 bases for V and 10 bases for J; bases not matched to a gene: 11. As DNA, the CDR3 is TGTGCCACCGAGAGGGGGACAGGGTACTCACCCCTCCACTTT. Its translation is CATERGTGYSPLHF.

The chain couples TRBV19 to TRBJ1-3; no clear D. Germline lookup yields CDR1 LNHDA and CDR2 SQIVND (reference sequence). This CDR3 has 14 amino acids. V was cut by 4 bases and J by 4 bases, with 11 bases left in between. The CDR3 loop is CASSNPIGGNTIYF. Written as DNA, the CDR3 is TGTGCCAGTAGTAACCCGATTGGCGGAAACACCATATATTTT.

The chain carries TRBV6-6 and TRBJ2-1; the match to TRBD2 covers 9 bases. The trim removed 8 bases at V and 4 bases at J, leaving 6 bases unmatched. The CDR3 length is 14 residues. The V gene's germline CDR1 is MNHNY and CDR2 SVGAGI (reference sequence). The CDR3 DNA is TGTGCCAGCCGAATGCGGGAGGGGTACAATGAGCAGTTCTTC. Translating it yields CASRMREGYNEQFF.

This chain's CDR3 is CASRYGPNREGTEAFF. CDR3 DNA sequence: TGTGCCAGCAGATATGGCCCAAACCGGGAGGGCACTGAAGCTTTCTTT. The chain couples TRBV7-9 to TRBJ1-1; D is unclear. Deletions cut 6 bases from V and 4 bases from J, with 21 bases between. This CDR3 has 16 amino acids. From germline, CDR1 is SEHNR and CDR2 FQNEAQ (reference sequence).

V gene TRBV6-5 combines with J gene TRBJ2-7; 10 bases map to TRBD2. V lost 6 bases to trimming and J lost 7 bases; unmatched junction nucleotides: 9. Germline CDR1 reads MNHEY; CDR2 reads SVGAGI. This CDR3 comprises 14 residues. CDR3 sequence (DNA): TGTGCCAGCAGGAAAGCGGGAGGGCCTCGAGAGCAGTACTTC. This translates into CASRKAGGPREQYF.

This chain uses TRBV4-1 with TRBJ2-7; D is possibly TRBD2 (6 bases). V lost 4 bases, J lost 5 bases, and 9 bases lay in between. This CDR3 spans 12 amino acids. Germline CDR1 and CDR2: MGHRA and YSYEKL. CDR3 loop: CASSPGGNEQYF. In DNA form, the CDR3 reads TGCGCCAGCAGCCCCGGAGGGAACGAGCAGTACTTC.

The CDR3 coding sequence is TGTGCCAGCAGGCATAGCGGGGCGAGCACAGATACGCAGTATTTT. This translates into CASRHSGASTDTQYF. This rearrangement joins TRBV4-2 to TRBJ2-3; TRBD2 matches 8 bases. With 6 bases clipped from V and 0 bases from J, the junction kept 5 bases outside the gene matches. The CDR3 runs 15 residues. Germline V gene data show CDR1 as LGHNA and CDR2 as YNFKEQ.

This chain connects TRBV7-8 to TRBJ2-1; D remains unclear. Germline lookup yields CDR1 SGHVS and CDR2 FQNEAQ. This CDR3 is 12 amino acids long. V dropped 5 bases and J dropped 6 bases, with 8 bases sitting between them. CDR3 coding DNA: TGTGCCAGCAGCCCCTCAGGCAATGAGCAGTTCTTC. Amino acid sequence: CASSPSGNEQFF. The full variable domain, completed using reference TRBV7-8 and TRBJ2-1, is GAGVSQSPRYKVAKRGQDVALRCDPISGHVSLFWYQQALGQGPEFLTYFQNEAQLDKSGLPSDRFFAERPEGSVSTLKIQRTQQEDSAVYLCASSPSGNEQFFGPGTRLTVL.

V usage is TRBV5-1 and J usage is TRBJ2-3; D perhaps matches TRBD1 (6 bases). V was pared by 5 bases and J by 2 bases, with 12 bases between. The CDR3 contains 14 residues. CDR1 SGHRS and CDR2 YFSETQ come from the germline V gene. The CDR3 here is CASRYGQFTDTQYF. DNA for the CDR3: TGCGCCAGCAGGTATGGACAGTTCACAGATACGCAGTATTTT. Combining the CDR3 with reference TRBV5-1 and TRBJ2-3 gives the whole variable domain KAGVTQTPRYLIKTRGQQVTLSCSPISGHRSVSWYQQTPGQGLQFLFEYFSETQRNKGNFPGRFSGRQFSNSRSEMNVSTLELGDSALYLCASRYGQFTDTQYFGPGTRLTVL.

The V gene is TRBV5-1, the J gene TRBJ2-7, with D possibly being TRBD2 (5 bases). The CDR3 covers 14 residues. The germline V gene encodes CDR1 SGHRS and CDR2 YFSETQ. V gave up 1 base and J gave up 1 base, with 9 bases separating them. The CDR3 reads CASSLFSVSYEQYF. The CDR3 nucleotides are TGCGCCAGCAGCTTGTTTAGCGTATCCTACGAGCAGTACTTC.

The chain employs TRBV2 and TRBJ2-3; no reliable D call. CDR3 length equals 12 residues. Trimming removed 6 bases at V and 2 bases at J, with 6 bases between. Germline V CDR1 and CDR2: SNHLY, FYNNEI. This CDR3 reads CASRFVTDTQYF. In DNA, the CDR3 is TGTGCCAGCAGATTCGTCACAGATACGCAGTATTTT.

V is TRBV30 and J is TRBJ2-1, with a tentative D call TRBD1 (5 bases). This CDR3 contains 11 residues. The V and J ends lost 4 bases and 6 bases respectively, with 7 bases between them. Per the germline V gene, CDR1 is GTSNPN and CDR2 is SVGIG (reference sequence). The CDR3 bases are TGTGCCTGGACAGGGATCAATGAGCAGTTCTTC. It yields the protein CAWTGINEQFF.

The rearrangement links TRBV6-4 to TRBJ2-3; D might be TRBD2 (7 bases). V lost 8 bases, J lost 0 bases, and 15 bases lay in between. From germline, CDR1 is MRHNA and CDR2 SNTAGT. This CDR3 region has 15 residues. As DNA, the CDR3 is TGTGCCAGCCGCGAGGGGGGGGCTAGCACAGATACGCAGTATTTT. Its protein is CASREGGASTDTQYF.

The chain couples TRBV7-3 to TRBJ2-2, with D possibly being TRBD2 (6 bases). Germline V lookup: CDR1 SGHTA, CDR2 FQGTGA. The CDR3 length is 13 residues. The ends were cut back, 3 bases at V and 7 bases at J, with 9 bases in the middle. This chain's CDR3 is CASSLEGFGELFF. The CDR3 nucleotides read TGTGCCAGCAGCTTGGAGGGGTTCGGGGAGCTGTTTTTT.

The chain links TRBV6-5 to TRBJ2-7; TRBD1 aligns across 10 bases. There are 15 residues in the CDR3. CDR1 is MNHEY and CDR2 is SVGAGI in the germline V gene. With V trimmed by 4 bases and J by 3 bases, 6 bases remained unmatched. DNA of the CDR3: TGTGCCAGCAGTTTCTCGGGACAGGGGAGCTACGAGCAGTACTTC. This gives the protein CASSFSGQGSYEQYF.

The chain is built from TRBV19 and TRBJ1-1; the D gene is possibly TRBD1 (6 bases). Germline-derived CDR1 and CDR2 are LNHDA and SQIVND (reference sequence). With 1 base removed from V and 4 bases from J, the gap between germline ends came to 16 bases. CDR3 length equals 16 residues. CDR3 protein: CASSIAGGASFTEAFF. CDR3 sequence (DNA): TGTGCCAGTAGTATAGCGGGGGGCGCCAGCTTCACTGAAGCTTTCTTT.

The chain recombines TRBV7-6 with TRBJ2-5, with D uncertain. Between the trimmed V and J ends, which lost 6 bases and 2 bases, there was a span of 4 bases. Per the germline V gene, CDR1 is SGHVS and CDR2 is FNYEAQ. The CDR3 has 11 residues. This CDR3 is CASSRQETQYF. CDR3 bases: TGTGCCAGCAGTAGACAAGAGACCCAGTACTTC.